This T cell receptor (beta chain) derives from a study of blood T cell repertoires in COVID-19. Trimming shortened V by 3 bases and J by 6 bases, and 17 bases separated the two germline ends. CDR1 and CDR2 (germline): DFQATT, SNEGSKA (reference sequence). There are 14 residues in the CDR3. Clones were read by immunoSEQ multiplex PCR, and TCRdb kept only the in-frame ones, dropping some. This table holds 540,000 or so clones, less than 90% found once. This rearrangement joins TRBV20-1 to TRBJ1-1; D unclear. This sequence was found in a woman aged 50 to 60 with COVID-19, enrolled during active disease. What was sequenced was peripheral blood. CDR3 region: CSASQPGGRAEAFF. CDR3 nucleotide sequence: TGCAGTGCTAGTCAGCCTGGAGGGAGGGCTGAAGCTTTCTTT.